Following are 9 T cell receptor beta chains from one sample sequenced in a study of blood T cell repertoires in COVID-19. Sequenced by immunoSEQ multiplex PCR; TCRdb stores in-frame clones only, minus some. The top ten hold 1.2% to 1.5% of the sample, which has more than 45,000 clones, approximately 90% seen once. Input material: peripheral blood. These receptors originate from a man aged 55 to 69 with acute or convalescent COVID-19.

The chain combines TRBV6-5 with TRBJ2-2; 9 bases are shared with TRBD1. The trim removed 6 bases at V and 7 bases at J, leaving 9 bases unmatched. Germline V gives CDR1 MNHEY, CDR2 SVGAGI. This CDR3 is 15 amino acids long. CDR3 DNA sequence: TGTGCCAGCAGCCCACTCGACAGGGGGGACGGGGAGCTGTTTTTT. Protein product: CASSPLDRGDGELFF.

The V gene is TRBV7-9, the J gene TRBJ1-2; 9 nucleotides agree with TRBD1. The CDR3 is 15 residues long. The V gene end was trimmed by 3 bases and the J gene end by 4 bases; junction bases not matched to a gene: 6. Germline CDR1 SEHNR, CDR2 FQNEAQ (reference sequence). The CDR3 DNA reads TGTGCCAGCAGCTTCCCCGGGACAGGGAGCTATGGCTACACCTTC. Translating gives CASSFPGTGSYGYTF.

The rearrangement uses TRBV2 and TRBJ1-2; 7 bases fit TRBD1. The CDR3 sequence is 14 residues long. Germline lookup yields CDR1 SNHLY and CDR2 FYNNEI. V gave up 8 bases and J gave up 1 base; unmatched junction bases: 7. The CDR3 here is CASRAGGGNYGYTF. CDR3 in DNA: TGTGCCAGCCGGGCAGGGGGAGGTAACTATGGCTACACCTTC.

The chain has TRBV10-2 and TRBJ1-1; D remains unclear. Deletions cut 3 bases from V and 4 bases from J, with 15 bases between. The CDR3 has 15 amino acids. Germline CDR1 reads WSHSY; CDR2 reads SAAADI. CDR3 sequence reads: CASSDAGSVGTEAFF. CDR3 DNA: TGCGCCAGCAGTGACGCCGGTTCTGTCGGCACTGAAGCTTTCTTT.

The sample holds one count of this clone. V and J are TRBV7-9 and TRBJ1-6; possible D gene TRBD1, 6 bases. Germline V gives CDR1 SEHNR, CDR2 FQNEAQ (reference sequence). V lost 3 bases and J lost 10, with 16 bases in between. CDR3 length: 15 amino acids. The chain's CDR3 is CASSLHTPGESPLHF. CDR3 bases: TGTGCCAGCAGCTTGCATACCCCAGGGGAGTCACCCCTCCACTTT.

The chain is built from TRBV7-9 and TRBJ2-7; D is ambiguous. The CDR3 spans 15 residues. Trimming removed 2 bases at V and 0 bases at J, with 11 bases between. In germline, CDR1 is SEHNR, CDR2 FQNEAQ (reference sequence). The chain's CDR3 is CASSLNLRSSYEQYF. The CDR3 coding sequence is TGTGCCAGCAGCTTAAACTTACGGAGCTCCTACGAGCAGTACTTC.

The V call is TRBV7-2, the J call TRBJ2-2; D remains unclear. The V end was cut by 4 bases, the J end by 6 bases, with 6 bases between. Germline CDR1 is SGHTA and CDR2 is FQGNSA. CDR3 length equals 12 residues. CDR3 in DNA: TGTGCCAGCAGCTCTACCGCCGGGGAGCTGTTTTTT. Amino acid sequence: CASSSTAGELFF.

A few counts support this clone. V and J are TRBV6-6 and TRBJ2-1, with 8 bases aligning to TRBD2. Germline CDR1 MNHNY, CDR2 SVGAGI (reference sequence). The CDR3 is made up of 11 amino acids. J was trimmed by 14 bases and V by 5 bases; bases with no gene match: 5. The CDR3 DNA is TGTGCCAGCAGTGGTCAGCGGGAGAAGTTCTTC. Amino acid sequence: CASSGQREKFF.

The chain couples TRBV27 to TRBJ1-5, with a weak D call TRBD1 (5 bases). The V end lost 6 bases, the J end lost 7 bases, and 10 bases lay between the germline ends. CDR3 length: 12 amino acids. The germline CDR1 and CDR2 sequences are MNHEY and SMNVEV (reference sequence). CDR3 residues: CASSQRGQPQHF. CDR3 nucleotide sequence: TGTGCCAGCAGCCAAAGGGGCCAGCCCCAGCATTTT.